These 30 T cell receptor beta chains originate from one sample sequenced in a study of blood T cell repertoires in COVID-19. Assay used: immunoSEQ multiplex PCR; TCRdb lists only in-frame clones, some missing. The table records about 190,000 clones, around 80% of them present only once. The source material was peripheral blood. These receptors originate from an elderly woman with active or convalescent COVID-19.

This clone was picked up one time. The chain recombines TRBV10-3 with TRBJ1-4; 10 bases align to TRBD1. Germline lookup yields CDR1 ENHRY and CDR2 SYGVKD. Trimming removed 5 bases from V and 6 bases from J; junction bases left unmatched: 6. This CDR3 is built from 15 residues. The CDR3 DNA reads as TGTGCCATCAGTCAAAGCGGGACAGGGGATGAAAAACTGTTTTTT. This sequence encodes CAISQSGTGDEKLFF.

V and J are TRBV2 and TRBJ1-5; TRBD1 matches at 8 bases. Losses at the gene ends were 4 bases for V and 7 bases for J; bases not matched to a gene: 9. Germline V gene lookup returns CDR1 SNHLY and CDR2 FYNNEI. This CDR3 comprises 15 residues. The CDR3 sequence is CASSVRTGTGQPQHF. CDR3 in DNA: TGTGCCAGCAGTGTCCGGACAGGGACCGGACAGCCCCAGCATTTT.

The V call is TRBV9, the J call TRBJ1-6, with 7 bases matching TRBD1. After removal of 1 base from V and 10 bases from J, the junction contained 2 bases not matched to a gene. The CDR3 loop spans 13 amino acids. Germline values: CDR1 SGDLS, CDR2 YYNGEE. The CDR3 DNA reads as TGTGCCAGCAGCGTACAGGGGGACTCACCCCTCCACTTT. Protein: CASSVQGDSPLHF.

The genes are TRBV4-1 and TRBJ1-2; 9 bases align to TRBD1. V lost 3 bases to trimming and J lost 6 bases; unmatched junction nucleotides: 14. The CDR3 has 17 residues. Germline loops: CDR1 MGHRA, CDR2 YSYEKL. CDR3 DNA sequence: TGCGCCAGCAGCCACCTGTTCCGGGACAGGGATTTTGATGGCTACACCTTC. It codes for CASSHLFRDRDFDGYTF.

This clone showed up many times. The V gene is TRBV27, the J gene TRBJ2-1; D might be TRBD1 (6 bases). Trimming pared 0 bases from V and 3 bases from J, leaving 9 bases between. The CDR3 covers 15 residues. From germline, CDR1 is MNHEY and CDR2 SMNVEV (reference sequence). In DNA form, the CDR3 reads TGTGCCAGCAGTTTATCGATGGACAGCTACAATGAGCAGTTCTTC. Protein: CASSLSMDSYNEQFF.

The CDR3 nucleotides are TGTGCCAGCAGCTTACAGGGGTCTGTTGAGCCCCAGCATTTT. Its translation is CASSLQGSVEPQHF. This chain links TRBV5-4 with TRBJ1-5; 7 bases are shared with TRBD1. V shed 2 bases and J 8 bases; nucleotides not matched to a gene: 7. The CDR3 is made up of 14 amino acids. The germline gives CDR1 SGHNT, CDR2 YYREEE (reference sequence).

This clone has a single count. The V call is TRBV5-5, the J call TRBJ2-1, with D unclear. Per the germline V gene, CDR1 is SGHKS and CDR2 is YYEKEE (reference sequence). CDR3 length: 14 residues. Trimming took off 4 bases at V and 3 bases at J, with 11 bases between the two ends. In nucleotides, the CDR3 is TGTGCCAGCAGCCGCGGCTCCCTCTACAATGAGCAGTTCTTC. It yields the protein CASSRGSLYNEQFF. Combining the CDR3 with reference TRBV5-5 and TRBJ2-1 gives the whole variable domain DAGVTQSPTHLIKTRGQQVTLRCSPISGHKSVSWYQQVLGQGPQFIFQYYEKEERGRGNFPDRFSARQFPNYSSELNVNALLLGDSALYLCASSRGSLYNEQFFGPGTRLTVL.

The sample holds a few counts of this clone. The chain is built from TRBV5-1 and TRBJ2-7; TRBD2 agrees at 8 bases. Germline V CDR1 and CDR2: SGHRS, YFSETQ. V was clipped by 2 bases and J by 6 bases; unmatched bases: 7. This CDR3 is 14 amino acids long. CDR3 loop: CASSFGGADGEQYF. The CDR3 DNA follows: TGCGCCAGCAGCTTCGGGGGGGCCGACGGCGAGCAGTACTTC.

V and J are TRBV12-3 or TRBV12-4 and TRBJ2-7; possibly TRBD2 for D (5 bases). Trimming pared 2 bases from V and 9 bases from J, leaving 11 bases between. The CDR3 spans 12 residues. The CDR3 DNA reads as TGTGCCAGCAGTTTATATTCGGGGAGGCAGTACTTC. It encodes CASSLYSGRQYF.

The chain couples TRBV18 to TRBJ2-2; maybe TRBD2 (6 bases). This CDR3 has 14 residues. Germline V gene sequence: CDR1 KGHSH, CDR2 LQKENI. V was shortened by 3 bases and J by 5 bases, with 10 bases between the two germline ends. The CDR3 loop is CASSPGTETGELFF. In DNA form, the CDR3 reads TGTGCCAGCTCACCCGGGACTGAAACCGGGGAGCTGTTTTTT.

This chain joins TRBV7-2 and TRBJ1-1; D is unclear. CDR1 is SGHTA and CDR2 is FQGNSA in the germline V gene. V was shortened by 0 bases and J by 3 bases, with 11 bases between the two germline ends. The CDR3 runs 15 residues. The CDR3 DNA reads as TGTGCCAGCAGCTTAGCGCTCCAGGTTGACACTGAAGCTTTCTTT. It translates to CASSLALQVDTEAFF. The entire variable domain, with the rest obtained from reference TRBV7-2 and TRBJ1-1, is as follows: GAGVSQSPSNKVTEKGKDVELRCDPISGHTALYWYRQSLGQGLEFLIYFQGNSAPDKSGLPSDRFSAERTGGSVSTLTIQRTQQEDSAVYLCASSLALQVDTEAFFGQGTRLTVV.

V and J are TRBV5-6 and TRBJ2-7; D gene ambiguous. The V and J ends lost 2 bases and 3 bases respectively, with 9 bases between them. The V gene's germline CDR1 is SGHDT and CDR2 YYEEEE. CDR3 length: 13 residues. CDR3 loop: CASSLTIRYEQYF. CDR3 nucleotides: TGTGCCAGCAGCTTAACAATTCGCTACGAGCAGTACTTC.

The chain couples TRBV10-2 to TRBJ2-3; D is undetermined. The CDR3 loop spans 13 amino acids. The V gene's germline CDR1 is WSHSY and CDR2 SAAADI. V was trimmed by 1 base and J by 4 bases, leaving 6 bases between them. The CDR3 sequence: CASSEWAPDTQYF. The CDR3 nucleotides are TGCGCCAGCAGTGAGTGGGCTCCAGATACGCAGTATTTT.

This clone came up a few times. V gene TRBV9 combines with J gene TRBJ2-7; tentatively, D is TRBD2 (5 bases). V gave up 0 bases and J gave up 4 bases, with 20 bases separating them. CDR1 SGDLS and CDR2 YYNGEE come from the germline V gene. The CDR3 has 17 residues. Here the CDR3 reads CASSVGPTRDFPYEQYF. The CDR3 DNA reads as TGTGCCAGCAGCGTAGGACCCACCCGGGATTTCCCATACGAGCAGTACTTC. The full variable domain, completed using reference TRBV9 and TRBJ2-7, is DSGVTQTPKHLITATGQRVTLRCSPRSGDLSVYWYQQSLDQGLQFLIQYYNGEERAKGNILERFSAQQFPDLHSELNLSSLELGDSALYFCASSVGPTRDFPYEQYFGPGTRLTVT.

The V call is TRBV3-1 (or the pseudogene TRBV3-2), the J call TRBJ1-1; the D gene is possibly TRBD1 (6 bases). Trimming cost V 5 bases and J 8 bases, with 15 bases left between them. The germline V gene has CDR1 LGHDT and CDR2 YNNKEL (reference sequence). The CDR3 covers 13 residues. The CDR3 region has the DNA TGTGCCAGCAGCAGCAGGGGTCGCTTCGAAGCTTTCTTT. Residues: CASSSRGRFEAFF.

V is TRBV11-1 and J is TRBJ2-3; 11 nucleotides agree with TRBD2. V was clipped by 3 bases and J by 3 bases; unmatched bases: 2. This CDR3 comprises 15 residues. The V gene's germline CDR1 is SGHAT and CDR2 FQDESV (reference sequence). The CDR3 DNA follows: TGTGCCAGCAGCTTGTGGACTAGCGGGACAGATACGCAGTATTTT. It yields the protein CASSLWTSGTDTQYF. Complete variable domain (other parts from reference TRBV11-1 and TRBJ2-3): EAEVAQSPRYKITEKSQAVAFWCDPISGHATLYWYRQILGQGPELLVQFQDESVVDDSQLPKDRFSAERLKGVDSTLKIQPAELGDSAMYLCASSLWTSGTDTQYFGPGTRLTVL.

This clone was seen just once. The chain couples TRBV7-9 to TRBJ2-7; 7 positions agree with TRBD1. Germline loops: CDR1 SEHNR, CDR2 FQNEAQ (reference sequence). The ends lost 3 bases at V and 2 bases at J; junction bases unmatched: 4. This CDR3 has 14 amino acids. The CDR3 protein is CASSLGTEAYEQYF. The CDR3 DNA follows: TGTGCCAGCAGCTTGGGGACAGAAGCCTACGAGCAGTACTTC.

The genes are TRBV6-5 and TRBJ2-5, with D hard to call. Germline loops: CDR1 MNHEY, CDR2 SVGAGI. V was clipped by 5 bases and J by 6 bases, with 10 bases between them. The CDR3 is 12 amino acids. The CDR3 reads CASSTPDKTQYF. CDR3 sequence (DNA): TGTGCCAGCAGTACACCCGATAAGACCCAGTACTTC.

This clone came up a few times. V and J are TRBV11-1 and TRBJ2-5; no reliable D call. Trimming cost V 1 base and J 4 bases, with 10 bases left between them. Germline V lookup: CDR1 SGHAT, CDR2 FQDESV (reference sequence). The CDR3 runs to 14 residues. The CDR3 here is CASSLGKAGETQYF. The DNA for the CDR3 is TGTGCCAGCAGCTTAGGGAAAGCAGGAGAGACCCAGTACTTC.

The chain combines TRBV2 with TRBJ2-2, with a weak D call TRBD1 (6 bases). The CDR3 has 13 residues. Trimming removed 5 bases at V and 6 bases at J, with 10 bases between. CDR1 is SNHLY and CDR2 is FYNNEI in the germline V gene. The CDR3 bases are TGTGCCAGCAGTATAACAGGGTCCGGGGAGCTGTTTTTT. This gives the protein CASSITGSGELFF.

The chain has TRBV9 and TRBJ2-5, with 8 bases that match TRBD2. With V trimmed by 4 bases and J by 4 bases, 15 bases remained unmatched. The germline V gene has CDR1 SGDLS and CDR2 YYNGEE. The CDR3 extends over 17 amino acids. The DNA for the CDR3 is TGTGCCAGCAGCCTTAGTAGGGGTAGCGGGGTTGGAGAGACCCAGTACTTC. Amino acid sequence: CASSLSRGSGVGETQYF.

The V and J genes are TRBV7-2 and TRBJ1-1; no firm D call. This CDR3 spans 12 amino acids. Germline CDR1 reads SGHTA; CDR2 reads FQGNSA. Trimming took 3 bases from V and 10 from J, leaving 12 bases between them. The CDR3 bases are TGTGCCAGCAGCTTTGTGAAGCTAGGAGCTTTCTTT. It specifies CASSFVKLGAFF.

The V and J genes are TRBV5-6 and TRBJ2-1; D may be TRBD1 (6 bases). Per germline, CDR1 SGHDT and CDR2 YYEEEE. The V gene lost 4 bases and the J gene lost 4 bases, with 12 bases spanning the gap. The CDR3 has 14 residues. The CDR3 nucleotides read TGTGCCAGCAGCCTAGGACAGAATTACAATGAGCAGTTCTTC. It specifies CASSLGQNYNEQFF.

This rearrangement joins TRBV3-1 (or the pseudogene TRBV3-2) to TRBJ2-1, with D possibly matching TRBD1 (6 bases). Deletions cut 0 bases from V and 5 bases from J, with 8 bases between. CDR3 length equals 14 residues. CDR1 and CDR2 (germline): LGHDT, YNNKEL (reference sequence). The CDR3 sequence: CASSQEGGHNEQFF. The CDR3 DNA is TGTGCCAGCAGCCAAGAAGGGGGACACAATGAGCAGTTCTTC.

The CDR3, as DNA: TGTGCCAGCAGCGGATGGAGATCCAACACCGGGGAGCTGTTTTTT. Its protein product is CASSGWRSNTGELFF. V is TRBV9 and J is TRBJ2-2; D is uncertain. V was trimmed by 3 bases and J by 2 bases, leaving 11 bases between them. CDR1 and CDR2 (germline): SGDLS, YYNGEE. The CDR3 sequence is 15 residues long.

The V and J genes are TRBV5-4 and TRBJ2-7, with 9 nucleotides matching TRBD2. The CDR3 length is 15 residues. The junction had 6 bases not matched to a gene; V was cut back by 2 bases and J by 3 bases. Germline values: CDR1 SGHNT, CDR2 YYREEE (reference sequence). CDR3 region: CASSFSASGVYEQYF. The CDR3, as DNA: TGTGCCAGCAGCTTCTCTGCTAGCGGGGTCTACGAGCAGTACTTC.

This clone was observed a handful of times. V is TRBV29-1 and J is TRBJ1-5; tentatively, D is TRBD1 (5 bases). Between the trimmed V and J ends, which lost 4 bases and 5 bases, there was a span of 12 bases. Germline lookup yields CDR1 SQVTM and CDR2 ANQGSEA. The CDR3 covers 13 residues. The CDR3 DNA is TGCAGCGTTGGTAGGGGCCCAGATCAGCCCCAGCATTTT. It encodes CSVGRGPDQPQHF.

The chain links TRBV15 to TRBJ2-2, with D possibly being TRBD2 (7 bases). V was shortened by 0 bases and J by 7 bases, with 9 bases between the two germline ends. Looked up from germline, CDR1 is LNHNV and CDR2 is YYDKDF (reference sequence). This CDR3 region has 14 residues. This chain's CDR3 is CATSREGGHGELFF. The CDR3 nucleotides read TGTGCCACCAGCAGAGAGGGGGGGCACGGGGAGCTGTTTTTT.

CDR3 sequence (DNA): TGTGCCAGCAGTTCTACGGACAGGTTCTTTTATGGCTACACCTTC. Translating it yields CASSSTDRFFYGYTF. The chain is built from TRBV28 and TRBJ1-2; the match to TRBD1 covers 7 bases. This CDR3 comprises 15 residues. Trimming cost V 4 bases and J 5 bases; bases outside gene matches: 10. Per germline, CDR1 MDHEN and CDR2 SYDVKM.

V gene TRBV30 combines with J gene TRBJ2-3; TRBD2 matches 10 bases. Looked up from germline, CDR1 is GTSNPN and CDR2 is SVGIG (reference sequence). V lost 0 bases, J lost 5 bases, and 8 bases stayed unmatched. The length of the CDR3 is 16 residues. As DNA, the CDR3 is TGTGCCTGGAGTGTAATAGCTAGCGGGAGACTAGATACGCAGTATTTT. Encoded protein: CAWSVIASGRLDTQYF.